One and the same sample provided the 4 T cell receptor beta chains below, sequenced in a study of post-analysis software for immune sequencing data. Incorporated into the TCR beta cDNA libraries were unique molecular identifiers, which served to reduce PCR and sequencing biases. In TCRdb, the PCR reads were re-called with MiXCR into one record per CDR3 protein. This sample has more than 350,000 distinct CDR3 sequences, with approximately 42% found just once. These receptors have no identified antigens. Study-wide points: When patients were compared with controls, 4 or 5 TRBV segments were more frequent, TRBV5-6, TRBV5-1 and TRBV20-1 among them.

Sequenced material: blood. These receptors were collected from a girl aged 2-10 years with multiple sclerosis.

The chain couples TRBV20-1 to TRBJ1-2; 10 bases line up with TRBD1. Germline CDR1 is DFQATT and CDR2 is SNEGSKA (reference sequence). The CDR3 is made up of 20 amino acids. The trim removed 3 bases at V and 2 bases at J, leaving 21 bases unmatched. The CDR3: CSARGTGVVPKYNPNYGYTF. Here the CDR3 DNA reads TGCAGTGCTAGGGGGACAGGGGTCGTGCCGAAGTATAATCCGAACTATGGCTACACCTTC.

This clonotype showed up just a few times. The CDR3 DNA is TGTGCCAGCAGCTCCAGAGGGGACATAATGAATTCACCCCTCCACTTT. As protein: CASSSRGDIMNSPLHF. V and J are TRBV12-3 or TRBV12-4 and TRBJ1-6, with D maybe TRBD1 (6 bases). The length of the CDR3 is 16 residues. With 6 bases removed from V and 7 bases from J, the gap between germline ends came to 19 bases.

The chain links TRBV14 to TRBJ1-2; tentative D call: TRBD1 (5 bases). CDR3 length equals 12 residues. The V gene's germline CDR1 is SGHDN and CDR2 FVKESK. The germline V and J ends were trimmed by 3 bases and 7 bases, with 9 bases remaining between them. The CDR3 is CASSQGLGGYTF. The CDR3 bases are TGTGCCAGCAGCCAGGGGCTTGGTGGCTACACCTTC.

This clonotype was counted between two and nine times. The V gene is TRBV4-2, the J gene TRBJ2-1; TRBD2 is a possible D gene (6 bases). Germline assignment: CDR1 LGHNA and CDR2 YNFKEQ. The V and J ends lost 0 bases and 10 bases respectively, with 16 bases between them. The CDR3 runs 15 residues. CDR3 region: CASSQDHSGALEQFF. CDR3 coding DNA: TGTGCCAGCAGCCAAGATCACTCGGGAGCCCTCGAGCAGTTCTTC.